This T cell receptor beta chain was observed in a study of early T cells in non-severe SARS-CoV-2 infection. Study outcomes and limitations: Database matching using VDJdb favored anti-spike CD8 responses, with private and CD4 specificities left missing.

This CDR3 is built from 13 residues. Per germline, CDR1 SGHVS and CDR2 FQNEAQ. V lost 1 base, J lost 6 bases, and 10 bases lay in between. Regarding this clonotype: Its target is not known.

Unique molecular identifiers tagged individual cDNA molecules. MiXCR, applied by TCRdb to the 5' RACE reads, yields one record per CDR3 protein. The data contain 50,000 to 70,000 distinct CDR3 sequences, about 7.7% of them singletons. The clonotype was recovered from an adult who was a healthcare worker with PCR-confirmed SARS-CoV-2 infection or an uninfected control (not recorded which). This chain connects TRBV7-8 to TRBJ2-7; either TRBD1 or TRBD2 may supply D (7 bases each). Sequencing input: whole blood. The CDR3 DNA sequence: TGTGCCAGCAGCTTAGGCAGGGGGGGCGAGCAGTACTTC. Its protein product is CASSLGRGGEQYF.